A single sample gave rise to the 32 T cell receptor beta chains below, sequenced in a study of T cell changes during pregnancy in multiple sclerosis. Some clones are missing from TCRdb's copy, which holds only in-frame ones; the method was immunoSEQ multiplex PCR. The table records tens of thousands of clones, more than 80% of them present only once. This material consisted of CD4+ T cells from peripheral blood mononuclear cells, taken before pregnancy. Source of these receptors: a female donor with multiple sclerosis, enrolled in a pregnancy study.

The genes are TRBV19 and TRBJ2-1; 11 nucleotides agree with TRBD2. Germline V CDR1 and CDR2: LNHDA, SQIVND (reference sequence). This CDR3 comprises 15 residues. V lost 6 bases, J lost 6 bases, and 7 bases stayed unmatched. The CDR3 is CASSFSGGAPNEQFF. The DNA for the CDR3 is TGTGCCAGTAGCTTTAGCGGGGGGGCCCCCAATGAGCAGTTCTTC.

The chain links TRBV7-6 to TRBJ2-1, with 7 positions matching TRBD2. Germline V gene sequence: CDR1 SGHVS, CDR2 FNYEAQ. The CDR3 length is 15 residues. V shed 2 bases, J shed 4 bases, and the junction held 5 bases outside the gene matches. CDR3 coding DNA: TGTGCCAGCAGCTTAACCAGGACTAGATACAATGAGCAGTTCTTC. This codes for CASSLTRTRYNEQFF.

The chain combines TRBV4-1 with TRBJ1-1, with 7 bases identical to TRBD1. The CDR3 extends over 14 amino acids. Germline assignment: CDR1 MGHRA and CDR2 YSYEKL. The trim removed 2 bases at V and 1 base at J, leaving 1 base unmatched. The CDR3 loop is CASSQRQGNTEAFF. The CDR3, as DNA: TGCGCCAGCAGCCAACGACAGGGGAACACTGAAGCTTTCTTT.

The chain joins TRBV28 to TRBJ2-1, with TRBD2 matching over 13 bases. CDR3 length equals 15 residues. Trimming removed 4 bases from V and 5 bases from J; junction bases left unmatched: 2. CDR1 and CDR2 from the germline V gene are MDHEN and SYDVKM. The DNA of the CDR3 is TGTGCCAGCAGTTCACTAGCGGGAGGGAACAATGAGCAGTTCTTC. Translating it yields CASSSLAGGNNEQFF.

This clone was found once. This chain links TRBV27 with TRBJ2-2, with TRBD1 identical over 7 bases. Germline V gives CDR1 MNHEY, CDR2 SMNVEV (reference sequence). Losses at the gene ends were 8 bases for V and 7 bases for J; bases not matched to a gene: 13. The CDR3 has 15 amino acids. The CDR3 spells CASVSVRGPVGELFF. CDR3 DNA sequence: TGTGCCAGCGTCTCTGTGAGGGGGCCAGTCGGGGAGCTGTTTTTT.

This chain connects TRBV2 to TRBJ2-7; TRBD2 is a possible D gene (6 bases). The V gene lost 7 bases and the J gene lost 4 bases, with 17 bases spanning the gap. CDR3 length: 14 amino acids. Germline CDR1 SNHLY, CDR2 FYNNEI. The CDR3 DNA follows: TGTGCCAGCACCCTAACGGGAGCCCAATACGAGCAGTACTTC. It specifies CASTLTGAQYEQYF.

The V gene is TRBV2, the J gene TRBJ2-3; 7 bases agree with TRBD2. Germline trimming cut 6 bases from V and 0 bases from J; bases unmatched to any gene: 9. Germline-derived CDR1 and CDR2 are SNHLY and FYNNEI. The CDR3 length is 16 residues. CDR3 nucleotide sequence: TGTGCCAGCAGAATCGGTCTAGCGGCCAGCACAGATACGCAGTATTTT. This translates into CASRIGLAASTDTQYF.

The CDR3 coding sequence is TGTGCCAGCAAGGACAGGGGCTCAACTAATGAAAAACTGTTTTTT. Translation gives CASKDRGSTNEKLFF. This chain joins TRBV2 and TRBJ1-4; 9 nucleotides align to TRBD1. Germline CDR1 and CDR2: SNHLY and FYNNEI. The CDR3 sequence is 15 residues long. The ends lost 7 bases at V and 0 bases at J; junction bases unmatched: 3.

The V call is TRBV20-1, the J call TRBJ2-1; D unresolved. CDR1 and CDR2 from the germline V gene are DFQATT and SNEGSKA (reference sequence). The ends were cut back, 3 bases at V and 7 bases at J, with 7 bases in the middle. The CDR3 is 11 residues long. The CDR3 nucleotides read TGCAGTGCTAGCATTTCAAATGAGCAGTTCTTC. This sequence encodes CSASISNEQFF.

DNA for the CDR3: TGTGCCAGCAGGCCACAGGGGGCCTCTTCCGGGGAGCTGTTTTTT. Its protein product is CASRPQGASSGELFF. The chain links TRBV2 to TRBJ2-2; 9 nucleotides line up with TRBD1. Germline V CDR1 and CDR2: SNHLY, FYNNEI. The CDR3 loop spans 15 amino acids. Unmatched junction bases numbered 8, after V lost 6 bases and J lost 6 bases. Full variable domain (missing parts from reference TRBV2 and TRBJ2-2): EPEVTQTPSHQVTQMGQEVILRCVPISNHLYFYWYRQILGQKVEFLVSFYNNEISEKSEIFDDQFSVERPDGSNFTLKIRSTKLEDSAMYFCASRPQGASSGELFFGEGSRLTVL.

This clone was detected a few times. The chain is built from TRBV16 and TRBJ1-1; 7 positions match TRBD1. With V trimmed by 2 bases and J by 0 bases, 6 bases remained unmatched. Per germline, CDR1 KGHSY and CDR2 FQNENV. CDR3 length equals 16 residues. In DNA form, the CDR3 reads TGTGCCAGCAGCCAAGACAGGGTGGGGGTGAACACTGAAGCTTTCTTT. Encoded protein: CASSQDRVGVNTEAFF.

The count of this clone is one. The chain recombines TRBV7-9 with TRBJ2-3; TRBD2 might be the D (7 bases). CDR1 and CDR2 from the germline V gene are SEHNR and FQNEAQ (reference sequence). Trimming left V 5 bases short and J 3 bases short, with 21 bases between. The CDR3 extends over 17 amino acids. The CDR3 is CASSPWPRGAETDTQYF. DNA of the CDR3: TGTGCCAGCAGCCCCTGGCCACGGGGGGCCGAGACAGATACGCAGTATTTT. The variable domain in full, completed from reference TRBV7-9 and TRBJ2-3, reads DTGVSQNPRHKITKRGQNVTFRCDPISEHNRLYWYRQTLGQGPEFLTYFQNEAQLEKSRLLSDRFSAERPKGSFSTLEIQRTEQGDSAMYLCASSPWPRGAETDTQYFGPGTRLTVL.

The J gene is TRBJ1-1, the V gene TRBV18; D is unclear. This CDR3 is built from 19 residues. The V end was cut by 3 bases, the J end by 4 bases, with 27 bases between. Germline-derived CDR1 and CDR2 are KGHSH and LQKENI. The CDR3 reads CASSPLPGVIGGIGTEAFF. CDR3 nucleotides: TGTGCCAGCTCACCCCTCCCCGGGGTTATAGGCGGCATCGGCACTGAAGCTTTCTTT. The entire variable domain, with the rest obtained from reference TRBV18 and TRBJ1-1, is as follows: NAGVMQNPRHLVRRRGQEARLRCSPMKGHSHVYWYRQLPEEGLKFMVYLQKENIIDESGMPKERFSAEFPKEGPSILRIQQVVRGDSAAYFCASSPLPGVIGGIGTEAFFGQGTRLTVV.

V usage is TRBV7-9 and J usage is TRBJ2-7; TRBD1 agrees at 9 bases. The CDR3 extends over 15 amino acids. Germline assignment: CDR1 SEHNR and CDR2 FQNEAQ (reference sequence). V shed 4 bases and J 9 bases; nucleotides not matched to a gene: 13. In DNA form, the CDR3 reads TGTGCCAGCAGCTCACAACTTGGACAGGGGATGGTGCAGTACTTC. Protein sequence: CASSSQLGQGMVQYF.

This clone was seen a few times. The chain has TRBV6-4 and TRBJ1-1; D unclear. This CDR3 region has 13 residues. Germline assignment: CDR1 MRHNA and CDR2 SNTAGT. Deletions cut 4 bases from V and 2 bases from J, with 8 bases between. Here the CDR3 DNA reads TGTGCCAGCAGTGCTCAGGTTAACACTGAAGCTTTCTTT. It translates to CASSAQVNTEAFF.

J is TRBJ1-2 and V is TRBV7-2; TRBD1 might be the D (6 bases). V was cut by 6 bases and J by 8 bases, with 16 bases left in between. This CDR3 comprises 13 residues. Per the germline V gene, CDR1 is SGHTA and CDR2 is FQGNSA. The CDR3 sequence is CASSVKYDRGYTF. The DNA of the CDR3 is TGTGCCAGCAGTGTAAAATATGACAGGGGCTACACCTTC.

CDR3 bases: TGTGCCAGCAGCTTAGGCGGGGGGCAAGGAGAGACCCAGTACTTC. This sequence encodes CASSLGGGQGETQYF. The chain uses TRBV13 and TRBJ2-5, with D perhaps matching TRBD2 (7 bases). The CDR3 contains 15 residues. Germline V lookup: CDR1 PRHDT, CDR2 FYEKMQ (reference sequence). The V end lost 0 bases, the J end lost 4 bases, and 12 bases lay between the germline ends.

The chain couples TRBV11-2 to TRBJ1-2; D gene uncertain. The V gene's germline CDR1 is SGHAT and CDR2 FQNNGV. The V end lost 1 base, the J end lost 8 bases, and 14 bases lay between the germline ends. This CDR3 contains 14 residues. The chain's CDR3 is CASSLARTAGGYTF. The CDR3 DNA follows: TGTGCCAGCAGCTTAGCCCGGACCGCGGGAGGCTACACCTTC.

The chain joins TRBV11-3 to TRBJ2-1, with 7 bases fitting TRBD2. Germline-derived CDR1 and CDR2 are SGHNT and YENEEA. The CDR3 is 15 residues long. V was pared by 3 bases and J by 9 bases, with 11 bases of the junction left unmatched. The CDR3 loop is CASSLGGMREGEQFF. The CDR3 coding sequence is TGTGCCAGCAGCTTGGGGGGAATGAGGGAGGGTGAGCAGTTCTTC.

This chain joins TRBV28 and TRBJ2-1, with 8 bases fitting TRBD1. Trimming at V came to 5 bases and at J to 7 bases, leaving 7 bases not matched to a gene. The CDR3 spans 14 residues. Germline lookup yields CDR1 MDHEN and CDR2 SYDVKM. The CDR3 sequence is CASSPDRVVNEQFF. In DNA, the CDR3 is TGTGCCAGCAGTCCGGACAGGGTGGTAAATGAGCAGTTCTTC.

The chain's CDR3 is CASSLDIQPQHF. As DNA, the CDR3 is TGTGCCAGCAGCCTCGACATCCAGCCCCAGCATTTT. This chain connects TRBV7-9 to TRBJ1-5; D unresolved. The CDR3 has 12 amino acids. Per germline, CDR1 SEHNR and CDR2 FQNEAQ (reference sequence). Trimming took 5 bases from V and 7 from J, leaving 9 bases between them.

The gene calls are TRBV5-1 and TRBJ2-2; D possibly corresponds to TRBD2 (6 bases). Trimming shortened V by 4 bases and J by 7 bases, and 17 bases separated the two germline ends. The CDR3 totals 15 residues. The germline CDR1 and CDR2 sequences are SGHRS and YFSETQ. The CDR3 nucleotides are TGCGCCAGCAGCCCCTTCGGGGGTAAGAGCGGGGAGCTGTTTTTT. Protein product: CASSPFGGKSGELFF.

The chain employs TRBV27 and TRBJ2-3; D gene uncertain. The CDR3 sequence is 16 residues long. Looked up from germline, CDR1 is MNHEY and CDR2 is SMNVEV (reference sequence). Trimming cost V 5 bases and J 1 base, with 16 bases left between them. In DNA, the CDR3 is TGTGCCAGCAGTCCATATGGCCTTATGGGCACAGATACGCAGTATTTT. Amino acid sequence: CASSPYGLMGTDTQYF.

This chain uses TRBV6-5 with TRBJ1-2; TRBD1 agrees at 7 bases. Per germline, CDR1 MNHEY and CDR2 SVGAGI. Unmatched junction bases numbered 6, after V lost 2 bases and J lost 3 bases. The CDR3 is 15 amino acids. CDR3 protein: CASSYVRGRDYGYTF. CDR3 sequence (DNA): TGTGCCAGCAGTTACGTAAGGGGGCGCGACTATGGCTACACCTTC.

The V and J genes are TRBV7-2 and TRBJ2-3, with 7 bases identical to TRBD2. The trim removed 3 bases at V and 15 bases at J, leaving 18 bases unmatched. The CDR3 is 15 amino acids. Germline V gene data show CDR1 as SGHTA and CDR2 as FQGNSA. The CDR3 here is CASSFPAGRTNTLYF. The CDR3 DNA follows: TGTGCCAGCAGCTTTCCAGCGGGACGCACGAATACGCTCTATTTT. The variable domain in full, completed from reference TRBV7-2 and TRBJ2-3, reads GAGVSQSPSNKVTEKGKDVELRCDPISGHTALYWYRQSLGQGLEFLIYFQGNSAPDKSGLPSDRFSAERTGGSVSTLTIQRTQQEDSAVYLCASSFPAGRTNTLYFGPGTRLTVL.

V and J are TRBV7-2 and TRBJ1-2, with unresolved D. CDR3 size: 13 residues. Germline V lookup: CDR1 SGHTA, CDR2 FQGNSA. V lost 1 base and J 4 bases, leaving 7 bases between the germline ends. The CDR3, as DNA: TGTGCCAGCAGCTTAGGACAAAGCTATGGCTACACCTTC. This codes for CASSLGQSYGYTF.

This clone was detected only once. The chain employs TRBV18 and TRBJ1-1, with 9 bases identical to TRBD1. The CDR3 runs to 13 residues. V lost 3 bases, J lost 4 bases, and 0 bases stayed unmatched. In germline, CDR1 is KGHSH, CDR2 LQKENI. CDR3 sequence (DNA): TGTGCCAGCTCACCGGGACAGGGCACTGAAGCTTTCTTT. Translation gives CASSPGQGTEAFF.

The genes are TRBV6-5 and TRBJ2-7; 9 nucleotides align to TRBD1. Germline CDR1 MNHEY, CDR2 SVGAGI. Trimming took 2 bases from V and 0 from J; bases not matched to a gene: 5. This CDR3 has 16 residues. The CDR3 loop is CASSYLGTGSSYEQYF. DNA for the CDR3: TGTGCCAGCAGTTACCTTGGGACAGGGTCCTCCTACGAGCAGTACTTC.

This chain uses TRBV6-1 with TRBJ2-7; possibly TRBD1 for D (6 bases). Germline V gives CDR1 MNHNS, CDR2 SASEGT. Trimming left V 5 bases short and J 2 bases short, with 10 bases between. The CDR3 contains 13 residues. CDR3 sequence (DNA): TGTGCCAGCAGTCCTACAGGGCCCTACGAGCAGTACTTC. This encodes CASSPTGPYEQYF.

Worth noting for this clone: The junction shows a germline mismatch at one end, possibly a read error. This chain connects TRBV7-9 to TRBJ2-5; 12 bases align to TRBD2. The CDR3 has 16 residues. Per germline, CDR1 SEHNR and CDR2 FQNEAQ (reference sequence). The CDR3: CASSSGLAGGQETQHF. As DNA, the CDR3 is TGTGCCAGCAGCTCGGGACTAGCGGGCGGCCAAGAGACCCAGCACTTC.

The rearrangement links TRBV2 to TRBJ1-3; the D gene is possibly TRBD1 (5 bases). V gave up 4 bases and J gave up 1 base, with 8 bases separating them. CDR1 is SNHLY, CDR2 FYNNEI, per germline. The CDR3 contains 14 residues. The CDR3 nucleotides are TGTGCCAGCAGTGTCGCAGGGTCTGGAAACACCATATATTTT. As protein: CASSVAGSGNTIYF.

The V and J genes are TRBV5-4 and TRBJ2-2; 9 nucleotides match TRBD2. The CDR3 sequence is 16 residues long. J was trimmed by 5 bases and V by 0 bases; bases with no gene match: 5. Per the germline V gene, CDR1 is SGHNT and CDR2 is YYREEE (reference sequence). CDR3 DNA: TGTGCCAGCAGCTTGGGCGGGGGGGCCCTGACCGGGGAGCTGTTTTTT. Translation: CASSLGGGALTGELFF. The whole variable domain, filled in from reference TRBV5-4 and TRBJ2-2, reads ETGVTQSPTHLIKTRGQQVTLRCSSQSGHNTVSWYQQALGQGPQFIFQYYREEENGRGNFPPRFSGLQFPNYSSELNVNALELDDSALYLCASSLGGGALTGELFFGEGSRLTVL.